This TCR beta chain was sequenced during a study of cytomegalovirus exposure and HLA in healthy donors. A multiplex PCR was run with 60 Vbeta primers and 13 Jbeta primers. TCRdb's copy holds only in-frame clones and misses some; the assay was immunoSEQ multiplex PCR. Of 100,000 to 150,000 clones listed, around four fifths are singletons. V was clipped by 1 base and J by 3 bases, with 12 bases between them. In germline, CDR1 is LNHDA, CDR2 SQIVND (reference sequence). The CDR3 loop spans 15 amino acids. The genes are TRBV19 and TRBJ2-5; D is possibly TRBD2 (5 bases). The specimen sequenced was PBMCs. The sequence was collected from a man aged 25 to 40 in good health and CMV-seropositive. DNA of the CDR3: TGTGCCAGTAGTATAGGTGGGCGAGGGAAAGAGACCCAGTACTTC. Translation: CASSIGGRGKETQYF.